A selection of T cell receptor beta chains follows, all from one sample in a study of shared clonotypes between healthy human individuals. Sequenced by immunoSEQ multiplex PCR; TCRdb stores in-frame clones only, minus some. Here the sample spans 2 million to 2.5 million clones, just under 95% being singletons. The sample was naive CD4+ T cells from PBMCs. All receptors derive from a man younger than 30 in good health. Some clones in this sample may be carry-over from other donors' samples. CDR3s include the opening cysteine and the closing phenylalanine or tryptophan. D genes are given only for firm matches. Size values are once, few and many counts, or a class for expanded clones, and some rows have none.

TRBJ2-7	NA	NA	14	TRBV11-2	TGTGCCAGCACAGTGGGGCGGGGACGGTACGAGCAGTACTTC	CASTVGRGRYEQYF
TRBJ2-5	NA	NA	16	TRBV5-4	TGTGCCAGCAGGCCAGGGGGGGCGGGGCTCCCGGAGACCCAGTACTTC	CASRPGGAGLPETQYF
TRBJ1-2	NA	NA	16	TRBV27	TGTGCCAGCAGTTTAAAGGCGGGGGGGGTCACGAATGGCTACACCTTC	CASSLKAGGVTNGYTF
TRBJ2-3	NA	NA	14	TRBV6-1	TGTGCCAGCAGTGAACGATCAGGCACAGATACGCAGTATTTT	CASSERSGTDTQYF
TRBJ1-1	NA	TRBD1	15	TRBV7-9	TGTGCCAGCAGCCTTACGAGGGGACAGGGGGGGAGAGCTTTCTTT	CASSLTRGQGGRAFF
TRBJ2-3	NA	NA	14	TRBV5-1	TGCGCCAGCAGTTTTGGACGGTTTGGAGATACGCAGTATTTT	CASSFGRFGDTQYF
TRBJ1-1	NA	NA	16	TRBV9	TGTGCCAGCAGCGTAGCGTCAGGAGCGATGAACACTGAAGCTTTCTTT	CASSVASGAMNTEAFF
TRBJ1-1	NA	NA	15	TRBV7-6	TGTGCCAGCAGCCGACGGGTCGCCATGAACACTGAAGCTTCCTTT	CASSRRVAMNTEASF
TRBJ2-4	NA	NA	15	TRBV10-3	TGTGCCATCAGTGATCGGCAGACAGCCAAAAACATTCAGTACTTC	CAISDRQTAKNIQYF
TRBJ1-3	NA	NA	14	TRBV5-6	TGTGCCAGCAGCTTACTCGGGCCTGGAAACACCATATATTTT	CASSLLGPGNTIYF
TRBJ2-1	NA	TRBD2	14	TRBV7-9	TGTGCCAGCAGCTCGACTAGCGGGAGGAATGAGCAGTTCTTC	CASSSTSGRNEQFF
TRBJ2-7	NA	TRBD2	15	TRBV5-5	TGTGCCAGCAGCTTGGCCCCTAGCGGTAACTACGAGCAGTACTTC	CASSLAPSGNYEQYF
TRBJ2-5	once	NA	16	TRBV6-6	TGTGCCAGCAGCATTTCGACAGGACGGATACAAGAGACCCAGTACTTC	CASSISTGRIQETQYF
TRBJ2-3	NA	NA	14	TRBV28	TGTGCCAGCAGTTCAAGGGTGATGGGAGGTACGCAGTATTTT	CASSSRVMGGTQYF
TRBJ2-1	once	NA	15	TRBV7-3	TGTGCCAGCAGCTTAACGGCAGGACCCTACAATGAGCAGTTCTTC	CASSLTAGPYNEQFF
TRBJ1-3	NA	NA	16	TRBV7-3	TGTGCCAGCAGCTTAAAGGGAGGGGGCTCTGGAAACACCATATATTTT	CASSLKGGGSGNTIYF
TRBJ2-5	NA	TRBD2	14	TRBV5-1	TGCGCCAGCAGCTTGAGACTAGCGGGAGAGACCCAGTACTTC	CASSLRLAGETQYF
TRBJ2-7	NA	TRBD1	16	TRBV5-5	TGTGCCAGCAGCTTCCCCGGGACAGGGGGGACAAACGAGCAGTACTTC	CASSFPGTGGTNEQYF
TRBJ1-2	NA	NA	13	TRBV5-5	TGTGCCAGCAGCTTGGGATGGGGTGGAGGCTACACCTTC	CASSLGWGGGYTF
TRBJ2-5	NA	NA	14	TRBV15	TGTGCCACCAGCAGCAGGGGTAACCAAGAGACCCAGTACTTC	CATSSRGNQETQYF
TRBJ2-5	NA	NA	14	TRBV7-8	TGTGCCAGCAGCTTAGGGACGCATAAAGAGACCCAGTACTTC	CASSLGTHKETQYF
TRBJ2-7	NA	TRBD2	12	TRBV7-9	TGTGCCAGCAGCTTCGGACTAGACGAGCAGTACTTC	CASSFGLDEQYF
TRBJ2-7	NA	NA	12	TRBV28	TGTGCCAGCAGTCCCCTCATATCGGAGCAGTACTTC	CASSPLISEQYF
TRBJ2-1	NA	NA	12	TRBV5-1	TGCGCCAGCAGGTACGGGGCCAATGAGCAGTTCTTC	CASRYGANEQFF
TRBJ1-6	NA	NA	16	TRBV6-1	TGTGCCAGCAGTGATCTGAACCCACGGAATAATTCACCCCTCCACTTT	CASSDLNPRNNSPLHF
TRBJ1-1	NA	TRBD1	14	TRBV19	TGTGCCAGTAGTATATCAGGGGGCCCCACTGAAGCTTTCTTT	CASSISGGPTEAFF
TRBJ1-1	NA	NA	18	TRBV2	TGTGCCAGCAGTGAAATGGCCTATCGGACTGACGGGGACACTGAAGCTTTCTTT	CASSEMAYRTDGDTEAFF
TRBJ1-2	NA	NA	15	TRBV28	TGTGCCAGCAGTCCCGGGAGCCGGTTGGCGGGTGGCTACACCTTC	CASSPGSRLAGGYTF
TRBJ2-2	NA	TRBD2	15	TRBV5-1	TGCGCCAGCAGCCTGGGACTAGGCAACACCGGGGAGCTGTTTTTT	CASSLGLGNTGELFF
TRBJ1-1	NA	NA	12	TRBV6-6	TGTGCCAGCAGGCTGGGTGAGACTGAAGCTTTCTTT	CASRLGETEAFF
TRBJ2-7	NA	NA	13	TRBV5-6	TGTGCCAGCAGCTTTAGGACGTCCTACGAGCAGTACTTC	CASSFRTSYEQYF
TRBJ2-7	NA	TRBD2	13	TRBV28	TGTGCCAGCAGTCTGGCGACTAGCGGGAGCACGAACTTC	CASSLATSGSTNF
TRBJ2-7	NA	TRBD1	13	TRBV6-1	TGTGCCAGCGGTAGACAGGGTGTCTACGAGCAGTACTTC	CASGRQGVYEQYF
TRBJ2-3	NA	NA	14	TRBV2	TGTGCCAGCAAACCAGATAAGGGCACAGATACGCAGTATTTT	CASKPDKGTDTQYF
TRBJ2-3	NA	NA	12	TRBV7-2	TGTGCCAGCAGCTCCGTCGCAGATACGCAGTATTTT	CASSSVADTQYF
TRBJ1-2	once	NA	15	TRBV19	TGTGCCAGTAGTATACTCTCGGACCGCGTGCATGGCTACACCTTC	CASSILSDRVHGYTF
TRBJ1-2	NA	TRBD1	14	TRBV5-1	TGCGCCAGCAGCTTGGACAGGGGGGACTATGGCTACACCTTC	CASSLDRGDYGYTF
TRBJ1-2	NA	NA	13	TRBV28	TGTGCCAGCAACTTGAGATTCTACTATGGCTACACCTTC	CASNLRFYYGYTF
TRBJ1-5	NA	TRBD1	16	TRBV7-8	TGTGCCAGCAGCCCGGCCGGACAGGGTACTAATCAGCCCCAGCATTTT	CASSPAGQGTNQPQHF
TRBJ1-5	NA	TRBD1	16	TRBV7-8	TGTGCCAGCAGCCCTCTGACAGGGGCCCTCGGTCAGCCCCAGCATTTT	CASSPLTGALGQPQHF
TRBJ2-1	NA	NA	15	TRBV28	TGTGCCAGCAGTTTCTGGCGACAGACCCCCAATGAGCAGTTCTTC	CASSFWRQTPNEQFF
TRBJ2-5	NA	NA	13	TRBV29-1	TGCAGCGTCCCGCATGGCCCGAGAGAGACCCAGTACTTC	CSVPHGPRETQYF
TRBJ2-1	NA	TRBD1	14	TRBV7-9	TGTGCCAGCAGCCCCGACAGGGTGGGCAATGAGCAGTTCTTC	CASSPDRVGNEQFF
TRBJ1-5	NA	TRBD1	15	TRBV18	TGTGCCAGCTCACCAATTGAGGGGGCGAGGCAGCCCCAGCATTTT	CASSPIEGARQPQHF
TRBJ2-7	NA	NA	12	TRBV2	TGTGCCAGCAGCGTAAGCTCCTACGAGCAGTACTTC	CASSVSSYEQYF
TRBJ2-1	NA	NA	14	TRBV5-1	TGCGCCAGCAGCTTGGGGGAGTTAGACAATGAGCAGTTCTTC	CASSLGELDNEQFF
TRBJ2-1	NA	NA	15	TRBV5-1	TGCGCCAGCAGCTTGTCACAGGGATCCTTCGATGAGCAGTTCTTC	CASSLSQGSFDEQFF